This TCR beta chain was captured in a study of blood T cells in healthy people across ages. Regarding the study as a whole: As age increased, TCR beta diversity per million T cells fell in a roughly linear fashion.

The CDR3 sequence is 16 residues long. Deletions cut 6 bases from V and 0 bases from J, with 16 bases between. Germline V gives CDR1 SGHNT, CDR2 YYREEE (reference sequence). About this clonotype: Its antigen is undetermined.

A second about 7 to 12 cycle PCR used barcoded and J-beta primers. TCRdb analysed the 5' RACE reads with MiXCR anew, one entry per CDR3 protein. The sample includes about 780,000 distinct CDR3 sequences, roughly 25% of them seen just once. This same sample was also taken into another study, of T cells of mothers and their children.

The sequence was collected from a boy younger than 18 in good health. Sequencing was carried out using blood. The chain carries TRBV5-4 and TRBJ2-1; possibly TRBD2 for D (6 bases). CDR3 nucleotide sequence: TGTGCCAGCACCGAGGCGGGGTTCAGCTCCTACAATGAGCAGTTCTTC. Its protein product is CASTEAGFSSYNEQFF. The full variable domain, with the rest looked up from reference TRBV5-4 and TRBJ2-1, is ETGVTQSPTHLIKTRGQQVTLRCSSQSGHNTVSWYQQALGQGPQFIFQYYREEENGRGNFPPRFSGLQFPNYSSELNVNALELDDSALYLCASTEAGFSSYNEQFFGPGTRLTVL.